Below, one TCR beta chain is given with its context. No antigen is known for it. The sample is drawn from a study of PD-1 blockade in classical Hodgkin lymphoma. Study summary: Nivolumab dosed at 3 mg/kg went to patients intravenously every 2 weeks. Study-level results: CD4+ TCR diversity, unlike CD8+, climbed significantly by C4D1.

Only in-frame clones appear in the TCRdb table, and some are missing; sequencing was by immunoSEQ multiplex PCR. This repertoire shows tens of thousands of clones, roughly nine tenths found once; its top ten account for under 3%. This sample's time point: cycle 4 day 1 (C4D1), after around six weeks of nivolumab. Brentuximab vedotin exposure varied, and every patient relapsed after autologous stem cell transplantation. Patients had relapsed/refractory classical Hodgkin lymphoma with complete response, partial response or progressive disease as best response. The germline V gene has CDR1 SGDLS and CDR2 YYNGEE. The CDR3 consists of 13 residues. Trimming shortened V by 6 bases and J by 3 bases, and 12 bases separated the two germline ends.

The source of this sequence is a human donor with classical Hodgkin lymphoma. This chain connects TRBV9 to TRBJ2-5; possibly TRBD2 for D (5 bases). This sample comprised peripheral blood mononuclear cells (PBMCs), obtained before the fourth cycle of nivolumab. DNA of the CDR3: TGTGCCAGCAATTCGCGGGTCGAAGAGACCCAGTACTTC. This codes for CASNSRVEETQYF.